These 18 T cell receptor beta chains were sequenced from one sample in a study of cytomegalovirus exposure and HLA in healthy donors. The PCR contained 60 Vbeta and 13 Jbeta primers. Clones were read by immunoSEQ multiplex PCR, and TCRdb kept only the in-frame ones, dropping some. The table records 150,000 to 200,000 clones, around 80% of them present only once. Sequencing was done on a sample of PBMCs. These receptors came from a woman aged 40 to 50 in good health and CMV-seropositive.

The chain's CDR3 is CSVAPTAYNEQFF. The CDR3 DNA reads TGCAGCGTTGCCCCCACGGCCTACAATGAGCAGTTCTTC. The chain uses TRBV29-1 and TRBJ2-1; D remains ambiguous. V was pared by 4 bases and J by 2 bases, with 9 bases between. There are 13 residues in the CDR3. The germline gives CDR1 SQVTM, CDR2 ANQGSEA.

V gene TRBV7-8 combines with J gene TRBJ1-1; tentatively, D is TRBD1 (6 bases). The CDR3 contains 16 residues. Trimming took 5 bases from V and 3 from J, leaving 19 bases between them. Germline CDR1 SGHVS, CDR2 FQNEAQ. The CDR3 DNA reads TGTGCCAGCAGCCGACAGACTAACAGGGTTTACACTGAAGCTTTCTTT. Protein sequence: CASSRQTNRVYTEAFF.

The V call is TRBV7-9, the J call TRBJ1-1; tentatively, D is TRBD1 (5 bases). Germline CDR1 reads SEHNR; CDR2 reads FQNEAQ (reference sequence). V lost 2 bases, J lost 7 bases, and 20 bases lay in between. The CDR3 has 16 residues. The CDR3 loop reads CASSLSAGVTAIEAFF. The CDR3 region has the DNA TGTGCCAGCAGCTTAAGCGCTGGTGTGACAGCGATTGAAGCTTTCTTT.

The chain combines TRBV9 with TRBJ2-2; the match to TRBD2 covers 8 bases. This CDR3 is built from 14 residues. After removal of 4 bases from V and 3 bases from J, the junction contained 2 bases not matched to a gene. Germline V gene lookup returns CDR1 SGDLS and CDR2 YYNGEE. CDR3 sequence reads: CASSQAGDTGELFF. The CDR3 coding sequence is TGTGCCAGCAGCCAAGCGGGAGACACCGGGGAGCTGTTTTTT. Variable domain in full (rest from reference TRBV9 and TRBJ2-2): DSGVTQTPKHLITATGQRVTLRCSPRSGDLSVYWYQQSLDQGLQFLIQYYNGEERAKGNILERFSAQQFPDLHSELNLSSLELGDSALYFCASSQAGDTGELFFGEGSRLTVL.

DNA for the CDR3: TGTGCCAGCAGCGCAGGGGGACGAGAGACCCAGTACTTC. It is translated as CASSAGGRETQYF. The chain combines TRBV7-3 with TRBJ2-5, with 7 bases that match TRBD1. V gave up 5 bases and J gave up 4 bases; unmatched junction bases: 4. The CDR3 spans 13 residues. The germline gives CDR1 SGHTA, CDR2 FQGTGA.

Here the CDR3 DNA reads TGTGCCAGCAACCTCGGGGTAGGGGAGCTGTTTTTT. Encoded protein: CASNLGVGELFF. V is TRBV2 and J is TRBJ2-2; a weak D match, TRBD2 (5 bases). V lost 7 bases to trimming and J lost 8 bases, with 11 bases between them. Germline CDR1 and CDR2: SNHLY and FYNNEI. CDR3 length: 12 residues.

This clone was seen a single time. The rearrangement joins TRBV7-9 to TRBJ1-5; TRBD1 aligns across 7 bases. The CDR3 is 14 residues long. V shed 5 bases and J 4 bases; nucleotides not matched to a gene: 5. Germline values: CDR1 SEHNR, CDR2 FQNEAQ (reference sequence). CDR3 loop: CASSAGQTNQPQHF. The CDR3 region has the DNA TGTGCCAGCAGCGCGGGACAGACGAATCAGCCCCAGCATTTT. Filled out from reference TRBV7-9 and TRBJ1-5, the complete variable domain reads DTGVSQNPRHKITKRGQNVTFRCDPISEHNRLYWYRQTLGQGPEFLTYFQNEAQLEKSRLLSDRFSAERPKGSFSTLEIQRTEQGDSAMYLCASSAGQTNQPQHFGDGTRLSIL.

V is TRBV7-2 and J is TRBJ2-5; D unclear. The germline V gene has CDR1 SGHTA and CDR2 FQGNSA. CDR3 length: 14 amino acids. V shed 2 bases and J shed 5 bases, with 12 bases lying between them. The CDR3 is CASSLSAQVETQYF. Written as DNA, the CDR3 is TGTGCCAGCAGCTTAAGTGCGCAGGTGGAGACCCAGTACTTC.

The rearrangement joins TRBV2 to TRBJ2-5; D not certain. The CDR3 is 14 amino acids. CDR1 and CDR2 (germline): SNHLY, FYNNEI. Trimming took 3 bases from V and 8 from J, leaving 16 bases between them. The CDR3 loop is CASSDRLGRSTQYF. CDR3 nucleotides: TGTGCCAGCAGTGACAGACTGGGTAGGAGCACCCAGTACTTC. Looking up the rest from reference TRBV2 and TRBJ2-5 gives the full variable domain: EPEVTQTPSHQVTQMGQEVILRCVPISNHLYFYWYRQILGQKVEFLVSFYNNEISEKSEIFDDQFSVERPDGSNFTLKIRSTKLEDSAMYFCASSDRLGRSTQYFGPGTRLLVL.

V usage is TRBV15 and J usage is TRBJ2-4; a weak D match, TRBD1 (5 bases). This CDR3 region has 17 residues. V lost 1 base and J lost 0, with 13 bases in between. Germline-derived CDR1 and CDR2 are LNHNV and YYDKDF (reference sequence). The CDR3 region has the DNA TGTGCCACCAGCAGAGTCGTAGGGGTTAAAGCCAAAAACATTCAGTACTTC. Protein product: CATSRVVGVKAKNIQYF.

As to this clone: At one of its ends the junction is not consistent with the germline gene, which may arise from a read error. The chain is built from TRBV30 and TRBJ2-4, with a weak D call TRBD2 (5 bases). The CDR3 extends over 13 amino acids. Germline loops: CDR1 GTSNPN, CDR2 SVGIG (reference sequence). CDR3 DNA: TGTGCCTGGAGTGTCACCCCGGGAAACAGTCAGTACTTC. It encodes CAWSVTPGNSQYF.

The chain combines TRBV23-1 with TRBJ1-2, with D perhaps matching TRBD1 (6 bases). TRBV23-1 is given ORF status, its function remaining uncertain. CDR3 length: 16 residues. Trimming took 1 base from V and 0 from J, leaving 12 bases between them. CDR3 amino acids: CASSQWGGRANYGYTF. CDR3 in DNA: TGCGCCAGCAGTCAATGGGGGGGGCGAGCTAACTATGGCTACACCTTC.

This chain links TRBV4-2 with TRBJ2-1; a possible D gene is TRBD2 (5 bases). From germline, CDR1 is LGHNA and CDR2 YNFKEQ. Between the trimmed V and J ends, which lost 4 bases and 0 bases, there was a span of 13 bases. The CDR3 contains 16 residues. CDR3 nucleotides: TGTGCCAGCAGCCTCGATCGGGATCGCTCCTACAATGAGCAGTTCTTC. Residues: CASSLDRDRSYNEQFF.

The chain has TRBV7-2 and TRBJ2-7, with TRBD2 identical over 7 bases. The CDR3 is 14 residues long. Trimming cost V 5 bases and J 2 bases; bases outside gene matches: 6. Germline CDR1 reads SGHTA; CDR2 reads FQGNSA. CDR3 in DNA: TGTGCCAGCAGCGGGGGGGTCTCAACCTACGAGCAGTACTTC. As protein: CASSGGVSTYEQYF. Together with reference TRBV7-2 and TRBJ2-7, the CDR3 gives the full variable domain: GAGVSQSPSNKVTEKGKDVELRCDPISGHTALYWYRQSLGQGLEFLIYFQGNSAPDKSGLPSDRFSAERTGGSVSTLTIQRTQQEDSAVYLCASSGGVSTYEQYFGPGTRLTVT.

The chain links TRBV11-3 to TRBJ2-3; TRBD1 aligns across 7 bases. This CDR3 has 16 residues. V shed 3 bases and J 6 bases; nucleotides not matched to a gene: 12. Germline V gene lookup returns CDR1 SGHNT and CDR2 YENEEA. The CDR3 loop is CASSFSWGQKSDTQYF. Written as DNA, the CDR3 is TGTGCCAGCAGCTTTTCTTGGGGACAGAAATCCGATACGCAGTATTTT.

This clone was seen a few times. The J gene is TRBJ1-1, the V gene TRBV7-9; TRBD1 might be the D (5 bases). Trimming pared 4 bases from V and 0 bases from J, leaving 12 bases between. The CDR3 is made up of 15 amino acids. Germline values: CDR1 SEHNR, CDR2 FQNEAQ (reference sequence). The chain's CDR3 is CASSSQDKLNTEAFF. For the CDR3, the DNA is TGTGCCAGCAGCTCGCAGGACAAGCTGAACACTGAAGCTTTCTTT. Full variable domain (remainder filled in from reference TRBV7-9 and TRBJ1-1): DTGVSQNPRHKITKRGQNVTFRCDPISEHNRLYWYRQTLGQGPEFLTYFQNEAQLEKSRLLSDRFSAERPKGSFSTLEIQRTEQGDSAMYLCASSSQDKLNTEAFFGQGTRLTVV.

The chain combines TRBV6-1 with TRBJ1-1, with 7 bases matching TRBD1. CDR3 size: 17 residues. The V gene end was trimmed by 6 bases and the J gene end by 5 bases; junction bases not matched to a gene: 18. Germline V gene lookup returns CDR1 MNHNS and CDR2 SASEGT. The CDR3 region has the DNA TGTGCCAGCAGCGAAAGGGGGCTGTGGAGGGGCGCGACTGAAGCTTTCTTT. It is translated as CASSERGLWRGATEAFF.

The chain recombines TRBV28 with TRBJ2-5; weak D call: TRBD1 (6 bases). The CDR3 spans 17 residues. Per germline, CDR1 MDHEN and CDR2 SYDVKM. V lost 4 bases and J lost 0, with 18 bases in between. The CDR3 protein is CASSSYITDRNQETQYF. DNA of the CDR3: TGTGCCAGCAGTTCCTATATAACCGACAGGAACCAAGAGACCCAGTACTTC.